This is a list of T cell receptor beta chains from one sample in a study of blood T cell repertoires in COVID-19. Produced via immunoSEQ multiplex PCR; TCRdb's table is partial and in-frame only. The repertoire holds approximately 200,000 clones, about 84% seen once, with roughly 8.7% in the top ten. The sample consisted of PBMCs or T cells enriched from blood (not recorded which). The receptors were gathered from a woman between 25 and 40 years old who had recovered from COVID-19. CDR3s include the opening cysteine and the closing phenylalanine or tryptophan.

TRBV18,CASSQSSYEQYF
TRBV28,CASSPAGTSGRETQYF
TRBV5-1,CASQVASGDYEQYF
TRBV19,CASRVGGTTEAFF
TRBV4-1,CASSKEGARGNTIYF
TRBV28,CASSLSDRAYEQYF
TRBV27,CASRTQGARNEQYF
TRBV6-1,CASSEGGVETQYF
TRBV19,CASSIPGTSGAGELFF
TRBV4-1,CASSQGLAASSTDTQYF
TRBV28,CASSLATGASSNYGYTF
TRBV6-4,CASSPGTSGTDEQFF
TRBV19,CASSIRGGTSGTPLVGYEQYF
TRBV2,CATAGSSYEQYF
TRBV5-4,CASSFGTGVIGYTF
TRBV28,CASSRLGQDNQPQHF
TRBV5-4,CASSLRGTSGTPQETQYF
TRBV4-1,CASSQDGTSAYEQYF
TRBV7-2,CASSVGLAGSYEQYF
TRBV18,CASSGATGVYNEQFF
TRBV10-1,CASKAGGLNTGELFF
TRBV13,CASSPSRLKRGPYEQYF
TRBV12-3/TRBV12-4,CASSLTGRTEAFF
TRBV28,CASSLTLGANNEKLFF
TRBV3-1/TRBV3-2,CASSQGRTSGNNEQFF
TRBV10-3,CAISRSDDAKNIQYF
TRBV29-1,CSVGGGSGSYNEQFF
TRBV28,CASSSGMVGEQFF
TRBV25-1,CASSEYGGRGEQYF
TRBV19,CASSITRTGGALSGYTF
TRBV2,CASSGRRNAEAFF
TRBV11-1,CASSLATSGIYNEQFF
TRBV6-1,CASSEAMTGEDEQFF
TRBV24-1,CATSALQTGQETQYF
TRBV3-1/TRBV3-2,CASSQGDISYEQYF
TRBV9,CASSARDWYEQYF
TRBV7-2,CASSSPSTGGKLFF
TRBV18,CASSPPRGDSSYNEQFF
TRBV6-5,CASSYVGQYNEQFF
TRBV18,CASSPTGAGGTGELFF